Listed below are T cell receptor beta chains from one sample, sequenced in a study of esophageal squamous cell carcinoma under preoperative chemotherapy. TCRdb recomputed calls from the PCR reads with MiXCR, one row per CDR3 protein. This table has thousands of distinct CDR3 sequences, less than 35% appearing once. Sampling was conducted from a patient given preoperative chemotherapy. These receptors came from a human donor with esophageal squamous cell carcinoma. The donor label of this sample is uncertain. Both conserved end residues are part of each CDR3.

j_gene,v_gene,CDR3aa
TRBJ2-1,TRBV4-1,CASSQGLAGGPYEQFF
TRBJ1-6,TRBV6-5,CASSYSRGQAHSPLHF
TRBJ2-1,TRBV6-1,CASSEAIGMLHNEQFF
TRBJ2-3,TRBV5-1,CASSFIRDRADTQYF
NA,TRBV12-3/TRBV12-4,CASSLIFGVTYEQYF
NA,TRBV7-8,CASSFEPAKQYF
TRBJ2-1,TRBV7-6,CASSLAGSSYNEQFF
NA,TRBV6-1,CASSPGGEQFF
TRBJ1-5,TRBV27,CASSPTDGKGQPQHF
TRBJ1-2,TRBV7-9,CASSLQDRERGYTF
NA,TRBV11-1,CASSPGTSGYNEQYF
TRBJ2-1,TRBV6-4,CASSDSGRINYNEQFF
TRBJ2-2,TRBV6-5,CASSYWGKTGELFF
TRBJ1-1,TRBV28,CASSLWGRREAFF
TRBJ2-7,TRBV7-2,CASRFPGSWVDEQVF
TRBJ1-4,TRBV12-3/TRBV12-4,CASSSLQGRGEKLFF
NA,TRBV11-3,CASSPRGGRGEQYF
TRBJ2-3,TRBV7-2,CASSLNRLVDFTDTQYF
TRBJ2-1,TRBV12-3/TRBV12-4,CGSSASNSYNEQFF
NA,TRBV27,CAQPPWVTGAYNEQYF
TRBJ2-3,TRBV2,CASIPGTSGPDTQYF
TRBJ2-3,TRBV7-2,CASSSRGQSTDTQYF
TRBJ2-7,TRBV6-5,CASTPGQSYEQYF
NA,TRBV7-6,CASSLTPGQGYEQYF
TRBJ2-2,TRBV11-2,CASRVSGELFF
TRBJ2-1,TRBV7-8,CASRVQGQAKNNEQFF
TRBJ2-1,TRBV11-2,CASSFNREYGEQFF
TRBJ2-6,TRBV6-2/TRBV6-3,CASIEGPISGANVLTF
NA,TRBV10-2,CASNVWPAETQYF
TRBJ2-3,TRBV6-1,CASRRGRADRQYF
TRBJ2-1,TRBV11-2,CASSFRQGGRDEQFF
TRBJ2-5,TRBV27,CASSLTATRSETQYF
TRBJ2-4,TRBV7-2,CASSRGHRGNGDIQEF
TRBJ2-5,TRBV7-6,CASSDTLQETQYF
TRBJ2-5,TRBV7-2,CASSLAAGTGWETQYF
TRBJ2-4,TRBV7-3,CASSLSDGEECF
TRBJ2-1,TRBV6-1,CASTERQGRGNEQFF
TRBJ2-1,TRBV7-8,CASSLPGLENEQFF
TRBJ2-1,TRBV12-3/TRBV12-4,CASSLQGNNEQFF
TRBJ2-7,TRBV10-1,CASSDNRGYEQYF
TRBJ2-5,TRBV27,CARSWSPKETQDF
TRBJ2-7,TRBV6-5,CASSYLPGGSYEQYF
TRBJ2-5,TRBV6-1,CASSEPSGEGEEAQDF
TRBJ2-3,TRBV11-3,CASSSTGNTDRQYF
TRBJ2-1,TRBV6-1,CASWGLAGTEQFF
TRBJ2-3,TRBV27,CASSLRAPRTDTQYF
NA,TRBV12-3/TRBV12-4,CASSRDRAIYEQYF